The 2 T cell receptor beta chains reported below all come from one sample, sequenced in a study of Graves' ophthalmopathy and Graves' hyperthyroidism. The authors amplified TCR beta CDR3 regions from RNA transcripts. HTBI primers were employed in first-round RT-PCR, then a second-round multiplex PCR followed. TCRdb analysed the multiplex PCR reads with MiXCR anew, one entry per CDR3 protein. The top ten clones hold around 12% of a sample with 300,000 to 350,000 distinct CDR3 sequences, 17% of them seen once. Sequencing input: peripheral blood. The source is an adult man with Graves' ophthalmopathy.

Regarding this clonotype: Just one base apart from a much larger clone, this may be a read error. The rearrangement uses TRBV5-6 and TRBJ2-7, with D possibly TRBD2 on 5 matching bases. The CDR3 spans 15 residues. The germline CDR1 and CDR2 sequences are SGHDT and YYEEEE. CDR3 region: CASRLDSLIGYEQYF. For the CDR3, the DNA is TGTGCCAGCAGATTGGACTCTCTTATCGGGTACGAGCAGTACTTC.

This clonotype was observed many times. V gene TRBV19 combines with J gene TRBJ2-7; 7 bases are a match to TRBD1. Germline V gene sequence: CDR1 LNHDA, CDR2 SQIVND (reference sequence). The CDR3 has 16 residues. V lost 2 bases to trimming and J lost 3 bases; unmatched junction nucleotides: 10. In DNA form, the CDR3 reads TGTGCCAGTAGTATACAGGTCCGGGGACAGCTCTACGAGCAGTACTTC. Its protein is CASSIQVRGQLYEQYF.